Each of the 27 T cell receptor beta chains below was sequenced from the same sample in a study of cytomegalovirus exposure and HLA in healthy donors. Amplification used 60 Vbeta primers and 13 Jbeta primers. This table comes from immunoSEQ multiplex PCR, and its TCRdb copy is limited to in-frame clones, with some not included. This sample has about 170,000 clones, with around 78% found just once. Material for sequencing was PBMCs. Every receptor here comes from a female donor in good health and CMV-seronegative.

Only a few counts were recorded for this clone. V and J are TRBV14 and TRBJ1-2, with 7 nucleotides matching TRBD1. Germline V gene lookup returns CDR1 SGHDN and CDR2 FVKESK. This CDR3 has 18 residues. J gave up 7 bases and V 2 bases, and 19 bases lay outside the gene matches. The CDR3 protein is CASSQQGSHRGPAGGYTF. The CDR3 nucleotides read TGTGCCAGCAGCCAACAAGGGAGCCACAGGGGCCCTGCCGGTGGCTACACCTTC.

The genes are TRBV5-1 and TRBJ2-3, with D tentatively TRBD2 (6 bases). V was cut by 2 bases and J by 6 bases, with 13 bases left in between. The CDR3 consists of 14 residues. Germline CDR1 reads SGHRS; CDR2 reads YFSETQ. The chain's CDR3 is CASSFRGGDDTQYF. Written as DNA, the CDR3 is TGCGCCAGCAGCTTTAGAGGAGGGGATGATACGCAGTATTTT.

The chain carries TRBV4-3 and TRBJ1-2; 7 bases agree with TRBD1. Germline assignment: CDR1 LGHNA and CDR2 YSLEER. V lost 1 base and J lost 4; bases outside the gene matches: 6. The CDR3 covers 15 residues. CDR3 amino acids: CASSQGQGGTYGYTF. CDR3 coding DNA: TGCGCCAGCAGCCAAGGGCAGGGGGGAACCTATGGCTACACCTTC.

This clone showed up just once. This chain uses TRBV12-5 with TRBJ2-1, with 7 bases that match TRBD1. The length of the CDR3 is 15 residues. Germline V CDR1 and CDR2: LGHNT, FRNRAP. V dropped 6 bases and J dropped 3; count of bases not matched to a gene: 8. The CDR3 is CASGGPGGVYNEQFF. CDR3 DNA: TGTGCTAGTGGGGGACCAGGGGGAGTCTACAATGAGCAGTTCTTC.

This chain uses TRBV27 with TRBJ2-7; tentative D call: TRBD2 (5 bases). The CDR3 length is 13 residues. Per the germline V gene, CDR1 is MNHEY and CDR2 is SMNVEV (reference sequence). Trimming left V 7 bases short and J 3 bases short, with 13 bases between. The CDR3 region is CASTGRACYEQYF. The CDR3 region has the DNA TGTGCCAGCACTGGGCGGGCCTGCTACGAGCAGTACTTC.

The chain has TRBV2 and TRBJ2-2, with D tentatively TRBD2 (6 bases). The CDR3 length is 16 residues. V gave up 2 bases and J gave up 0 bases, with 10 bases separating them. Germline assignment: CDR1 SNHLY and CDR2 FYNNEI. The CDR3 bases are TGTGCCAGCAGTGAAAAGGGGACTGCGAACACCGGGGAGCTGTTTTTT. Protein sequence: CASSEKGTANTGELFF.

The V gene is TRBV6-1, the J gene TRBJ1-2, with D uncertain. Trimming shortened V by 2 bases and J by 4 bases, and 11 bases separated the two germline ends. CDR1 is MNHNS and CDR2 is SASEGT in the germline V gene. This CDR3 is 14 amino acids long. CDR3 coding DNA: TGTGCCAGCAGTGAATTAAGCTCCGGCTATGGCTACACCTTC. Amino acid sequence: CASSELSSGYGYTF.

The gene calls are TRBV11-1 and TRBJ2-7, with TRBD2 as a possible D gene (5 bases). CDR1 and CDR2 from the germline V gene are SGHAT and FQDESV (reference sequence). The CDR3 spans 14 residues. V was cut by 1 base and J by 4 bases, with 11 bases left in between. CDR3 DNA sequence: TGTGCCAGCAGCTTAGTCGGAGGAGCGTACGAGCAGTACTTC. It specifies CASSLVGGAYEQYF.

This clone came up a few times. The rearrangement uses TRBV9 and TRBJ2-5; D unclear. Trimming stripped 0 bases from V and 5 bases from J, with 11 bases between. CDR3 length equals 14 residues. CDR1 is SGDLS and CDR2 is YYNGEE in the germline V gene. The CDR3 here is CASSVDPSVETQYF. CDR3 coding DNA: TGTGCCAGCAGCGTAGATCCATCGGTGGAGACCCAGTACTTC.

The chain has TRBV5-4 and TRBJ2-1; 8 bases align to TRBD2. The CDR3 is 17 amino acids. CDR1 and CDR2 from the germline V gene are SGHNT and YYREEE (reference sequence). The V gene end was trimmed by 4 bases and the J gene end by 8 bases; junction bases not matched to a gene: 17. The CDR3 nucleotides read TGTGCCAGCAGCCCCTCTCGGGGGGGCAGGGGTGGGTATGAGCAGTTCTTC. It is translated as CASSPSRGGRGGYEQFF.

The rearrangement joins TRBV5-1 to TRBJ2-2; 10 nucleotides line up with TRBD1. Per germline, CDR1 SGHRS and CDR2 YFSETQ. Germline trimming cut 3 bases from V and 9 bases from J; bases unmatched to any gene: 11. This CDR3 has 16 amino acids. As DNA, the CDR3 is TGCGCCAGCAGCTCATCCGGGACAGGGGCGATTCGGGAGCTGTTTTTT. Translating it yields CASSSSGTGAIRELFF.

The V gene is TRBV7-2, the J gene TRBJ2-1; a possible D gene is TRBD2 (5 bases). The CDR3 contains 14 residues. Trimming took off 5 bases at V and 10 bases at J, with 18 bases between the two ends. Germline V lookup: CDR1 SGHTA, CDR2 FQGNSA. CDR3 amino acids: CASSPRAARGEQFF. CDR3 nucleotide sequence: TGTGCCAGCAGCCCTCGGGCCGCGCGAGGGGAGCAGTTCTTC.

This clone was recorded only once. The CDR3 coding sequence is TGTGCCAGCAGACCGGACAGGGGGTTCTCCACCTTC. Translated: CASRPDRGFSTF. The chain is built from TRBV6-5 and TRBJ1-2; 10 nucleotides align to TRBD1. The CDR3 is 12 residues long. Trimming cost V 6 bases and J 13 bases; bases outside gene matches: 8. The germline gives CDR1 MNHEY, CDR2 SVGAGI.

The CDR3 spells CASSYGTDPYEQYF. The CDR3 bases are TGTGCCAGCAGCTACGGGACAGACCCCTACGAGCAGTACTTC. The V and J genes are TRBV11-3 and TRBJ2-7; 7 nucleotides match TRBD1. This CDR3 region has 14 residues. The V segment lost 4 bases and the J segment 2 bases; nucleotides outside the gene matches: 5. Germline V gene lookup returns CDR1 SGHNT and CDR2 YENEEA.

The gene calls are TRBV6-5 and TRBJ1-4; TRBD1 aligns across 9 bases. The CDR3 length is 14 residues. CDR1 and CDR2 (germline): MNHEY, SVGAGI. The J segment lost 6 bases and the V segment lost 7 bases, leaving 6 bases of the junction unmatched. The CDR3 nucleotides read TGTGCCAGCACCCAGGGGACAGGGTATGAAAAACTGTTTTTT. Protein: CASTQGTGYEKLFF.

The rearrangement joins TRBV7-2 to TRBJ2-1; 7 nucleotides match TRBD1. The length of the CDR3 is 16 residues. CDR1 is SGHTA, CDR2 FQGNSA, per germline. V was pared by 5 bases and J by 5 bases, with 12 bases of the junction left unmatched. The CDR3 nucleotides are TGTGCCAGCAGCCCATTTCTGATGGACAGGAACAATGAGCAGTTCTTC. Protein sequence: CASSPFLMDRNNEQFF. Full variable domain (outside the CDR3, taken from reference TRBV7-2 and TRBJ2-1): GAGVSQSPSNKVTEKGKDVELRCDPISGHTALYWYRQSLGQGLEFLIYFQGNSAPDKSGLPSDRFSAERTGGSVSTLTIQRTQQEDSAVYLCASSPFLMDRNNEQFFGPGTRLTVL.

The V gene is TRBV9, the J gene TRBJ2-3, with 9 bases aligning to TRBD2. Germline trimming cut 0 bases from V and 8 bases from J; bases unmatched to any gene: 4. The germline V gene encodes CDR1 SGDLS and CDR2 YYNGEE. This CDR3 region has 14 residues. CDR3: CASSVEMGLATQYF. CDR3 DNA: TGTGCCAGCAGCGTAGAAATGGGACTAGCTACGCAGTATTTT.

V usage is TRBV2 and J usage is TRBJ2-2; 10 bases agree with TRBD2. The germline V gene has CDR1 SNHLY and CDR2 FYNNEI. The length of the CDR3 is 16 residues. Trimming removed 7 bases from V and 4 bases from J; junction bases left unmatched: 9. DNA of the CDR3: TGTGCCAGCACCCAAGGACTAGCGGACCGCACCGGGGAGCTGTTTTTT. It specifies CASTQGLADRTGELFF.

A single count supports this clone. The chain couples TRBV7-8 to TRBJ1-1; 7 bases match TRBD1. Per germline, CDR1 SGHVS and CDR2 FQNEAQ. Trimming took 1 base from V and 3 from J; bases not matched to a gene: 5. This CDR3 spans 15 amino acids. The CDR3 protein is CASSLGRGPDTEAFF. CDR3 sequence (DNA): TGTGCCAGCAGCTTAGGGAGGGGGCCGGACACTGAAGCTTTCTTT.

The genes are TRBV27 and TRBJ2-7, with D maybe TRBD2 (5 bases). Trimming pared 8 bases from V and 1 base from J, leaving 9 bases between. The CDR3 contains 12 residues. Germline-derived CDR1 and CDR2 are MNHEY and SMNVEV (reference sequence). In DNA, the CDR3 is TGTGCCAGCTCGCCGGGATCCTACGAGCAGTACTTC. Amino acid sequence: CASSPGSYEQYF.

This clone was seen more than once but under ten times. The V call is TRBV29-1, the J call TRBJ2-7; 8 bases map to TRBD2. Germline-derived CDR1 and CDR2 are SQVTM and ANQGSEA. CDR3 length equals 12 residues. The junction had 6 bases not matched to a gene; V was cut back by 5 bases and J by 6 bases. DNA for the CDR3: TGCAGCGTTTTGGCGGGAGGTTTCGAGCAGTACTTC. It yields the protein CSVLAGGFEQYF.

The rearrangement links TRBV19 to TRBJ2-5; 7 bases are shared with TRBD2. V lost 5 bases, J lost 2 bases, and 14 bases stayed unmatched. There are 17 residues in the CDR3. Per the germline V gene, CDR1 is LNHDA and CDR2 is SQIVND (reference sequence). The CDR3 here is CASSPLGGVGGQETQYF. The CDR3 DNA sequence: TGTGCCAGTAGTCCTCTTGGTGGGGTCGGGGGGCAAGAGACCCAGTACTTC.

CDR3: CASRPYPGQGSSSGNTIYF. CDR3 DNA sequence: TGTGCCAGTCGACCCTACCCGGGACAGGGTTCGTCCTCTGGAAACACCATATATTTT. V and J are TRBV18 and TRBJ1-3; 9 bases map to TRBD1. Trimming at V came to 9 bases and at J to 0 bases, leaving 18 bases not matched to a gene. The CDR3 totals 19 residues. Germline V gene sequence: CDR1 KGHSH, CDR2 LQKENI.

CDR3 sequence: CASSELDLRADNSPLHF. The CDR3 DNA follows: TGCGCCAGCAGTGAGTTGGATTTGAGGGCCGATAATTCACCCCTCCACTTT. V gene TRBV10-1 combines with J gene TRBJ1-6; D not resolved. Germline assignment: CDR1 WNHNN and CDR2 SYGVQD (reference sequence). This CDR3 has 17 amino acids. V was trimmed by 1 base and J by 5 bases, leaving 15 bases between them.

The V and J genes are TRBV7-2 and TRBJ1-2, with a tentative D call TRBD1 (5 bases). This CDR3 is built from 14 residues. Germline CDR1 and CDR2: SGHTA and FQGNSA. V was trimmed by 0 bases and J by 4 bases, leaving 9 bases between them. CDR3 DNA: TGTGCCAGCAGCTTAGCTCAGGGCTCCTATGGCTACACCTTC. This translates into CASSLAQGSYGYTF.

V gene TRBV30 combines with J gene TRBJ2-7; 14 positions match TRBD2. The CDR3 covers 17 residues. Germline V gene lookup returns CDR1 GTSNPN and CDR2 SVGIG (reference sequence). After removal of 2 bases from V and 1 base from J, the junction contained 7 bases not matched to a gene. CDR3 in DNA: TGTGCCTGGAGTCCTTTGGGACTAGCGGGAGAGTCCTACGAGCAGTACTTC. It specifies CAWSPLGLAGESYEQYF.

The chain carries TRBV7-9 and TRBJ1-5; TRBD1 matches at 7 bases. Germline CDR1 SEHNR, CDR2 FQNEAQ (reference sequence). The length of the CDR3 is 15 residues. Trimming took 3 bases from V and 2 from J; bases not matched to a gene: 4. The CDR3 spells CASSLEGAGNQPQHF. The CDR3 bases are TGTGCCAGCAGCTTGGAGGGGGCAGGCAATCAGCCCCAGCATTTT.